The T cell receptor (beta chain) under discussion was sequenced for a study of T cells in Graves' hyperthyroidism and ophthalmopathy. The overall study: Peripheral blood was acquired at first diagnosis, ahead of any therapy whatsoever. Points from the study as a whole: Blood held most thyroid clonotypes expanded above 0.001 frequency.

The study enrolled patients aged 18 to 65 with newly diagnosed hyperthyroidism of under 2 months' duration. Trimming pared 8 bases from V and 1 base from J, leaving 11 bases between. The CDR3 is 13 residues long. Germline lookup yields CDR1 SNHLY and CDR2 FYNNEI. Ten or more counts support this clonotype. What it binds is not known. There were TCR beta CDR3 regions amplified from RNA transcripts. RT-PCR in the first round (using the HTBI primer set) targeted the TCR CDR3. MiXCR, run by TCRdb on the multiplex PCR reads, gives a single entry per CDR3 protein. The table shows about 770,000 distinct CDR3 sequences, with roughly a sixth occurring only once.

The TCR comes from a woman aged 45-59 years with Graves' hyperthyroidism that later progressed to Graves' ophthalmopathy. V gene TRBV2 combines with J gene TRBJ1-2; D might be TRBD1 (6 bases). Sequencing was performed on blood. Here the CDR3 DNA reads TGTGCCAGCCACAGGGAGCTTAACTATGGCTACACCTTC. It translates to CASHRELNYGYTF. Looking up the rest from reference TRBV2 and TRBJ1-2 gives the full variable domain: EPEVTQTPSHQVTQMGQEVILRCVPISNHLYFYWYRQILGQKVEFLVSFYNNEISEKSEIFDDQFSVERPDGSNFTLKIRSTKLEDSAMYFCASHRELNYGYTFGSGTRLTVV.